This T cell receptor (beta chain) appears in the sequencing data of a study of blood T cell repertoires in COVID-19. Study information: Some COVID-19 samples were acute and others convalescent; all came from the United States, Italy and Spain. Sources were T cells, B-cell-depleted T cells, or PBMCs; the material itself was cDNA or gDNA.

CDR3 size: 16 residues. The germline CDR1 and CDR2 sequences are LNHNV and YYDKDF (reference sequence). V was pared by 5 bases and J by 5 bases, with 8 bases of the junction left unmatched. Per the authors' pipeline: Estimated nucleated cell counts came from reference gene primer amplification. Generated by immunoSEQ multiplex PCR, the TCRdb table keeps only in-frame clones and is missing some. V and J calls and clone size are given by that table; D and trimming were obtained from the DNA. The sample carries about 300,000 clones, more than 70% recorded once. What was sequenced was peripheral blood. J is TRBJ2-5 and V is TRBV15; 13 nucleotides line up with TRBD2. The receptor was derived from a woman between 45 and 60 years old with acute or convalescent COVID-19. CDR3 loop: CATSARTSGSGETQYF. As DNA, the CDR3 is TGTGCCACCAGCGCTCGGACTAGCGGGAGCGGGGAGACCCAGTACTTC.